The present entry profiles one TCR beta chain with its context. Antigen unknown. It may be a read error: a sequence one base away is much more abundant. The sample originates from a study of glioma-infiltrating T cells. Using RNA template, CDR3s of TCR alpha and beta were amplified with iRepertoire arm-PCR. TCRdb independently ran MiXCR on the multiplex PCR reads; one entry per CDR3 protein. Among some 160,000 distinct CDR3 sequences listed, approximately 40% were seen once. This CDR3 contains 14 residues. Germline CDR1 SGHTA, CDR2 FQGNSA. Findings of the study overall: Gliomas, especially low-grade, showed above-expected tissue-blood divergence; non-neoplastic patients showed below.

V gene TRBV7-2 combines with J gene TRBJ2-3, with no clear D. This receptor was taken from a human donor with low-grade glioma or glioblastoma, undergoing nonglioma brain surgery, or in good health (not recorded which). The source material was glioma tissue, nonneoplastic brain tissue, or PBMCs (not recorded which). The CDR3 bases are TGTGCCAGCAGCTTCGAGGATCCTACAGATGCGCAGTATTTT. Amino acid sequence: CASSFEDPTDAQYF. The full variable domain, in which reference TRBV7-2 and TRBJ2-3 provide the parts outside the CDR3, is GAGVSQSPSNKVTEKGKDVELRCDPISGHTALYWYRQSLGQGLEFLIYFQGNSAPDKSGLPSDRFSAERTGGSVSTLTIQRTQQEDSAVYLCASSFEDPTDAQYFGPGTRLTVL.